Sequencing of this T cell receptor (beta chain) was carried out in a study of OX40 agonist ivuxolimab in advanced cancers. Study summary: Three individuals attained partial responses, comprising one hepatocellular carcinoma case and two cutaneous melanoma cases. General study results and limits: The work left the antigen specificity of expanded peripheral T cells undetermined. The average count of expanded clones was higher among CD8+ T cells than among CD4+.

Trimming removed 3 bases at V and 4 bases at J, with 14 bases between. From germline, CDR1 is MDHEN and CDR2 SYDVKM. The CDR3 totals 15 residues. Assay: immunoSEQ multiplex PCR; the TCRdb copy retains only in-frame clones and omits some. Counted here are thousands of clones, more than 75% occurring once; the ten biggest clones make up approximately 28%. A remark on this clone: Its specificity is not known.

The TCR sequence derives from an adult with an advanced solid tumor such as melanoma, head and neck, liver or kidney cancer. The specimen was CD4+ or CD8+ T cells sorted from blood, collected in a trial of the OX40 agonist ivuxolimab. The chain joins TRBV28 to TRBJ2-3; the D gene is possibly TRBD2 (5 bases). This CDR3 reads CASSLYREGADTQYF. The CDR3, as DNA: TGTGCCAGCAGTTTGTACAGAGAGGGAGCAGATACGCAGTATTTT.